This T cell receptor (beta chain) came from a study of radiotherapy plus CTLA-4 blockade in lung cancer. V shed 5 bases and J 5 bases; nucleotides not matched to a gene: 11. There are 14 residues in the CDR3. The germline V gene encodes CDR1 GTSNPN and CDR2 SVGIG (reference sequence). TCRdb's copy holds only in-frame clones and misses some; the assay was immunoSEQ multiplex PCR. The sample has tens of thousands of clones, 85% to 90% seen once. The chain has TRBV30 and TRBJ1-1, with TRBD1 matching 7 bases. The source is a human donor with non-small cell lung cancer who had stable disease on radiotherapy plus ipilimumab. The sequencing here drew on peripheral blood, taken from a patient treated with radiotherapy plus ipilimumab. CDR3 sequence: CAWAYGRGRTEAFF. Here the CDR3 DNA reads TGTGCCTGGGCGTACGGGAGGGGGCGAACTGAAGCTTTCTTT.